These 29 T cell receptor beta chains share one sample of origin, sequenced in a study of T cell responses to AZD1222 COVID-19 vaccine. Method: immunoSEQ multiplex PCR; TCRdb's copy keeps in-frame clones and lacks some. Found here are 100,000 to 150,000 clones, about nine tenths of them singletons; the top ten hold 1.1%. The starting material was peripheral blood, obtained on day 0 of AZD1222 vaccination. The receptors were gathered from an adult in good health.

The chain joins TRBV19 to TRBJ1-3; D may be TRBD1 (6 bases). V was clipped by 5 bases and J by 1 base, with 15 bases between them. The CDR3 is 16 amino acids. Germline V CDR1 and CDR2: LNHDA, SQIVND (reference sequence). CDR3 in amino acids: CASSPPGALSGNTIYF. The DNA for the CDR3 is TGTGCCAGTAGTCCCCCAGGGGCGCTTTCTGGAAACACCATATATTTT.

This chain links TRBV29-1 with TRBJ2-5, with 8 bases fitting TRBD1. Germline V CDR1 and CDR2: SQVTM, ANQGSEA. The CDR3 extends over 16 amino acids. V lost 7 bases, J lost 5 bases, and 18 bases stayed unmatched. The CDR3 is CSAAGQGAPPAETQYF. DNA of the CDR3: TGCAGCGCTGCGGGGCAGGGGGCGCCGCCGGCTGAGACCCAGTACTTC.

In this sample, this clone turned up once. The chain recombines TRBV5-1 with TRBJ1-3; TRBD1 matches 8 bases. CDR1 SGHRS and CDR2 YFSETQ come from the germline V gene. The CDR3 has 16 residues. Trimming at V came to 0 bases and at J to 4 bases, leaving 6 bases not matched to a gene. CDR3 residues: CASSLGPPGGGNTIYF. In DNA, the CDR3 is TGCGCCAGCAGCTTGGGGCCTCCAGGGGGCGGAAACACCATATATTTT. Full variable domain (rest looked up from reference TRBV5-1 and TRBJ1-3): KAGVTQTPRYLIKTRGQQVTLSCSPISGHRSVSWYQQTPGQGLQFLFEYFSETQRNKGNFPGRFSGRQFSNSRSEMNVSTLELGDSALYLCASSLGPPGGGNTIYFGEGSWLTVV.

The chain recombines TRBV18 with TRBJ1-1, with D perhaps TRBD1 (6 bases). The CDR3 spans 17 residues. Trimming removed 2 bases at V and 1 base at J, with 17 bases between. Germline CDR1 KGHSH, CDR2 LQKENI. In DNA form, the CDR3 reads TGTGCCAGCTCACCAGCTGTATGGGGGCAGGGGAACACTGAAGCTTTCTTT. This codes for CASSPAVWGQGNTEAFF.

V gene TRBV4-1 combines with J gene TRBJ1-1, with 9 bases aligning to TRBD1. Germline V gene data show CDR1 as MGHRA and CDR2 as YSYEKL. Germline trimming cut 3 bases from V and 6 bases from J; bases unmatched to any gene: 11. CDR3 length: 16 amino acids. The CDR3 sequence is CASSHRPGDRESEAFF. DNA of the CDR3: TGCGCCAGCAGCCATCGGCCTGGGGACAGGGAGTCTGAAGCTTTCTTT.

V gene TRBV20-1 combines with J gene TRBJ1-2, with D tentatively TRBD1 (6 bases). This CDR3 contains 9 residues. The V gene's germline CDR1 is DFQATT and CDR2 SNEGSKA (reference sequence). Trimming removed 7 bases from V and 8 bases from J, with 8 bases in between. As DNA, the CDR3 is TGCAGTGTGGGGGCGGGCTACACCTTC. It specifies CSVGAGYTF.

This sequence joins TRBV7-9 and TRBJ1-1; D perhaps matches TRBD1 (5 bases). With 2 bases removed from V and 4 bases from J, the gap between germline ends came to 11 bases. Germline loops: CDR1 SEHNR, CDR2 FQNEAQ (reference sequence). The CDR3 has 14 residues. CDR3 region: CASSLWGESTEAFF. The CDR3 nucleotides read TGTGCCAGCAGCTTATGGGGCGAGAGCACTGAAGCTTTCTTT.

The sample holds one count of this clone. The chain combines TRBV3-1 (or the pseudogene TRBV3-2) with TRBJ2-7, with unresolved D. The CDR3 loop spans 12 amino acids. In germline, CDR1 is LGHDT, CDR2 YNNKEL (reference sequence). The V end lost 5 bases, the J end lost 3 bases, and 8 bases lay between the germline ends. The CDR3, as DNA: TGTGCCAGCAGCAAATTAGGCTACGAGCAGTACTTC. Its protein is CASSKLGYEQYF.

The chain employs TRBV7-6 and TRBJ2-2; D is possibly TRBD1 (5 bases). Germline V gene lookup returns CDR1 SGHVS and CDR2 FNYEAQ. The CDR3 extends over 15 amino acids. Trimming took off 5 bases at V and 0 bases at J, with 10 bases between the two ends. CDR3 sequence (DNA): TGTGCCAGCAGCGCAGGGTGGGCGAACACCGGGGAGCTGTTTTTT. It encodes CASSAGWANTGELFF.

V usage is TRBV7-2 and J usage is TRBJ2-3; 9 nucleotides match TRBD2. Germline CDR1 and CDR2: SGHTA and FQGNSA. The CDR3 contains 13 residues. Trimming removed 0 bases from V and 10 bases from J; junction bases left unmatched: 2. CDR3 region: CASSLAVAGAQYF. DNA of the CDR3: TGTGCCAGCAGCTTAGCCGTAGCGGGAGCGCAGTATTTT.

Comments on this clone: Compared with germline, one end of the junction differs, possibly owing to a read error. The rearrangement joins TRBV5-1 to TRBJ2-3; D is perhaps TRBD1 or TRBD2 (6 bases each). The CDR3 runs 15 residues. Per germline, CDR1 SGHRS and CDR2 YFSETQ. The CDR3 reads CARADGGGTIDTQYF. Here the CDR3 DNA reads TGCGCCAGAGCCGACGGGGGCGGGACGATAGATACACAGTATTTT.

The chain combines TRBV7-4 with TRBJ2-1; no clear D. From germline, CDR1 is SGHVT and CDR2 SQSDAQ. Trimming pared 9 bases from V and 8 bases from J, leaving 8 bases between. The CDR3 length is 10 residues. The CDR3 is CARRKHEQFF. The CDR3 nucleotides read TGTGCCAGGAGAAAACATGAGCAGTTCTTC.

The V call is TRBV6-5, the J call TRBJ2-7, with 10 bases that match TRBD2. V trimming: 6 bases; J trimming: 4 bases; junction bases outside the gene matches: 9. This CDR3 spans 15 amino acids. Germline V gives CDR1 MNHEY, CDR2 SVGAGI. The CDR3 DNA reads TGTGCCAGCAGGGCCGGGACTAGCGTTTTATACGAGCAGTACTTC. Protein product: CASRAGTSVLYEQYF.

The rearrangement links TRBV6-5 to TRBJ2-1; no clear D. There are 13 residues in the CDR3. Per germline, CDR1 MNHEY and CDR2 SVGAGI. With 5 bases removed from V and 7 bases from J, the gap between germline ends came to 12 bases. The chain's CDR3 is CASSLKLMNEQFF. The CDR3 DNA reads TGTGCCAGCAGTCTGAAGCTCATGAATGAGCAGTTCTTC.

The chain combines TRBV18 with TRBJ1-3; unclear D gene. This CDR3 spans 14 amino acids. The germline V and J ends were trimmed by 0 bases and 0 bases, with 3 bases remaining between them. CDR1 and CDR2 (germline): KGHSH, LQKENI. The CDR3 sequence is CASSPPPSGNTIYF. The DNA for the CDR3 is TGTGCCAGCTCACCACCTCCCTCTGGAAACACCATATATTTT.

The V call is TRBV18, the J call TRBJ2-7; possible D gene TRBD2, 6 bases. Trimming removed 3 bases at V and 7 bases at J, with 13 bases between. CDR3 length: 13 amino acids. In germline, CDR1 is KGHSH, CDR2 LQKENI. The chain's CDR3 is CASSPNLGREQYF. The CDR3 DNA follows: TGTGCCAGCTCACCTAATCTGGGGAGGGAGCAGTACTTC.

The rearrangement joins TRBV12-3 or TRBV12-4 to TRBJ1-2; D uncertain. The CDR3 has 13 amino acids. Trimming pared 4 bases from V and 7 bases from J, leaving 13 bases between. In DNA, the CDR3 is TGTGCCAGCAGTTCCGCTACGGGGATTGGCTACACCTTC. This gives the protein CASSSATGIGYTF.

This clone came up once. The chain carries TRBV6-5 and TRBJ2-1; tentatively, D is TRBD1 (5 bases). CDR3 length equals 14 residues. The V gene lost 5 bases and the J gene lost 7 bases, with 15 bases spanning the gap. CDR1 and CDR2 from the germline V gene are MNHEY and SVGAGI. CDR3 nucleotides: TGTGCCAGCAGTAACGTTCAGGGCTTAAATGAGCAGTTCTTC. Translation: CASSNVQGLNEQFF.

J is TRBJ2-2 and V is TRBV10-3, with D maybe TRBD1 (6 bases). Trimming removed 9 bases from V and 3 bases from J, with 8 bases in between. The CDR3 runs 12 residues. Germline V CDR1 and CDR2: ENHRY, SYGVKD. CDR3 DNA sequence: TGTGCCATAGGACAGCACACCGGGGAGCTGTTTTTT. Amino acids: CAIGQHTGELFF.

The sample holds one count of this clone. V and J are TRBV9 and TRBJ2-3; D remains ambiguous. Germline CDR1 SGDLS, CDR2 YYNGEE. Trimming removed 0 bases at V and 0 bases at J, with 11 bases between. The CDR3 consists of 16 residues. CDR3 protein: CASSVATRSSTDTQYF. The CDR3 nucleotides are TGTGCCAGCAGCGTAGCGACACGGTCTAGCACAGATACGCAGTATTTT.

The CDR3 loop is CASSFISTGPYEQYF. In nucleotides, the CDR3 is TGCGCCAGCAGCTTTATTTCGACGGGCCCCTACGAGCAGTACTTC. The chain couples TRBV5-1 to TRBJ2-7; no definite D call. The germline gives CDR1 SGHRS, CDR2 YFSETQ. The CDR3 spans 15 residues. Trimming left V 2 bases short and J 2 bases short, with 14 bases between.

The genes are TRBV13 and TRBJ2-3; D remains unclear. V lost 5 bases and J 2 bases, leaving 11 bases between the germline ends. The CDR3 length is 14 residues. Germline CDR1 reads PRHDT; CDR2 reads FYEKMQ (reference sequence). The chain's CDR3 is CASSIRKLTDTQYF. In DNA form, the CDR3 reads TGTGCCAGCAGCATAAGAAAACTCACAGATACGCAGTATTTT.

This clone was detected only once. The chain is built from TRBV5-1 and TRBJ1-1; TRBD1 aligns across 7 bases. The junction had 10 bases not matched to a gene; V was cut back by 4 bases and J by 4 bases. CDR3 length equals 15 residues. Germline V gene data show CDR1 as SGHRS and CDR2 as YFSETQ. CDR3 DNA: TGCGCCAGCAGCGCCCACCCACAGGGGAGCACTGAAGCTTTCTTT. Translating it yields CASSAHPQGSTEAFF.

The chain recombines TRBV10-3 with TRBJ2-7, with D unclear. Trimming left V 11 bases short and J 0 bases short, with 11 bases between. This CDR3 has 12 amino acids. The germline gives CDR1 ENHRY, CDR2 SYGVKD. DNA of the CDR3: TGTGCCGCCGGGCCTTACTCCTACGAGCAGTACTTC. Its protein product is CAAGPYSYEQYF.

This sequence joins TRBV6-5 and TRBJ1-2; TRBD1 aligns across 9 bases. V dropped 5 bases and J dropped 8; count of bases not matched to a gene: 6. The CDR3 extends over 13 amino acids. Germline CDR1 MNHEY, CDR2 SVGAGI. The CDR3 here is CASSRGQGLGYTF. DNA for the CDR3: TGTGCCAGCAGTCGGGGACAGGGATTAGGCTACACCTTC.

The chain is built from TRBV2 and TRBJ1-1, with D unresolved. The V end lost 7 bases, the J end lost 7 bases, and 13 bases lay between the germline ends. The CDR3 covers 12 residues. Germline CDR1 is SNHLY and CDR2 is FYNNEI. The CDR3, as DNA: TGTGCCAGCATAGGGTTTTTAGGTGAAGCTTTCTTT. Protein sequence: CASIGFLGEAFF. Full variable domain (outside the CDR3, taken from reference TRBV2 and TRBJ1-1): EPEVTQTPSHQVTQMGQEVILRCVPISNHLYFYWYRQILGQKVEFLVSFYNNEISEKSEIFDDQFSVERPDGSNFTLKIRSTKLEDSAMYFCASIGFLGEAFFGQGTRLTVV.

This rearrangement joins TRBV7-9 to TRBJ2-5; maybe TRBD1 (6 bases). This CDR3 has 13 amino acids. The germline V and J ends were trimmed by 8 bases and 4 bases, with 14 bases remaining between them. CDR1 is SEHNR, CDR2 FQNEAQ, per germline (reference sequence). The CDR3 loop is CASDPQGGETQYF. The CDR3 DNA follows: TGTGCCAGCGACCCACAGGGTGGAGAGACCCAGTACTTC.

This chain joins TRBV13 and TRBJ2-7; D might be TRBD2 (5 bases). Germline CDR1 and CDR2: PRHDT and FYEKMQ (reference sequence). The CDR3 loop spans 16 amino acids. Trimming took off 0 bases at V and 6 bases at J, with 18 bases between the two ends. CDR3 amino acids: CASSLGFGRRSGEQYF. The CDR3, as DNA: TGTGCCAGCAGCTTAGGGTTCGGGCGGAGGTCAGGCGAGCAGTACTTC. Full variable domain (missing parts from reference TRBV13 and TRBJ2-7): AAGVIQSPRHLIKEKRETATLKCYPIPRHDTVYWYQQGPGQDPQFLISFYEKMQSDKGSIPDRFSAQQFSDYHSELNMSSLELGDSALYFCASSLGFGRRSGEQYFGPGTRLTVT.

The gene calls are TRBV18 and TRBJ1-6; no reliable D call. CDR3 size: 14 residues. Per germline, CDR1 KGHSH and CDR2 LQKENI. Trimming removed 1 base from V and 8 bases from J, with 9 bases in between. CDR3 nucleotides: TGTGCCAGCTCACCACAGGGTTTTGATTCACCCCTCCACTTT. Protein product: CASSPQGFDSPLHF.